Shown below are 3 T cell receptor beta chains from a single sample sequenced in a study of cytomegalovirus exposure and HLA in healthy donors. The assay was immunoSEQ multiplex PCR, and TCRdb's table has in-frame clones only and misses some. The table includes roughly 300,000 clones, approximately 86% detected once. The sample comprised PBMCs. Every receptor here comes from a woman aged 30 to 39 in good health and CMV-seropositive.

CDR3 nucleotides: TGTGCCAGCAGTTCGGACAGGTTGAATTCACCCCTCCACTTT. Protein product: CASSSDRLNSPLHF. The chain links TRBV6-5 to TRBJ1-6; 7 positions match TRBD1. J lost 7 bases, V lost 4 bases, and 4 bases had no gene match. Germline loops: CDR1 MNHEY, CDR2 SVGAGI. This CDR3 comprises 14 residues.

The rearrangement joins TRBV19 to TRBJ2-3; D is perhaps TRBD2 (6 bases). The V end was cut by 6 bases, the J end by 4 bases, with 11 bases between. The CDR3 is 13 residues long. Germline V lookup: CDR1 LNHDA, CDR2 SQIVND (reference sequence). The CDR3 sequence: CASSGSRSDTQYF. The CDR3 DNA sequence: TGTGCCAGTAGCGGGAGCAGGTCAGATACGCAGTATTTT.

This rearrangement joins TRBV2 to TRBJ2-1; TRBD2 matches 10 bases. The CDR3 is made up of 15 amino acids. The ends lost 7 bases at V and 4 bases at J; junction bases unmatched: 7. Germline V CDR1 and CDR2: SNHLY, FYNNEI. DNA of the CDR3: TGTGCCAGCAACCAGCGGGAGGGCCTTTACAATGAGCAGTTCTTC. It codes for CASNQREGLYNEQFF.